This T cell receptor beta chain was captured by sequencing in a study of control samples from healthy donors and cancer patients. The assay was immunoSEQ multiplex PCR, and TCRdb's table has in-frame clones only and misses some. The sample lists around 180,000 clones, around 92% occurring once. Germline CDR1 reads MNHNY; CDR2 reads SVGAGI (reference sequence). With 0 bases removed from V and 8 bases from J, the gap between germline ends came to 7 bases. The CDR3 consists of 13 residues. Sequencing used blood. The chain carries TRBV6-6 and TRBJ2-2; D unresolved. The source of this sequence is a woman in her thirties or forties in good health. The CDR3 sequence: CASSYSYPGELFF. The DNA for the CDR3 is TGTGCCAGCAGTTACTCTTATCCTGGGGAGCTGTTTTTT.